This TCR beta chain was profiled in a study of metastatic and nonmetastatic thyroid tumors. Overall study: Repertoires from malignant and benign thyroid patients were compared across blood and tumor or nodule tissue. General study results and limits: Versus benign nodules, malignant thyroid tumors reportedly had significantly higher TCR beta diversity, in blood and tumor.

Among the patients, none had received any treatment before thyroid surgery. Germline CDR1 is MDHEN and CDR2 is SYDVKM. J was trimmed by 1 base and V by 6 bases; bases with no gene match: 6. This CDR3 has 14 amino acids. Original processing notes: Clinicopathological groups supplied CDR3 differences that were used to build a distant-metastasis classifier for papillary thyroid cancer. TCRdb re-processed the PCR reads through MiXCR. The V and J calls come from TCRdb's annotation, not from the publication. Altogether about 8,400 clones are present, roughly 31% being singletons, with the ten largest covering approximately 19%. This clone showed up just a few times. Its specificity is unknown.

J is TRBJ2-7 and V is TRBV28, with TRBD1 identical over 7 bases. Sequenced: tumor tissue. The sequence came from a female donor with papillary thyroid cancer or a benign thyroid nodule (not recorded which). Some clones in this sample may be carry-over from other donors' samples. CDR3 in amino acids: CASSYRTGSYEQYF. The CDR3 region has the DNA TGTGCCAGCAGCTACAGGACAGGTTCCTACGAGCAGTACTTC.